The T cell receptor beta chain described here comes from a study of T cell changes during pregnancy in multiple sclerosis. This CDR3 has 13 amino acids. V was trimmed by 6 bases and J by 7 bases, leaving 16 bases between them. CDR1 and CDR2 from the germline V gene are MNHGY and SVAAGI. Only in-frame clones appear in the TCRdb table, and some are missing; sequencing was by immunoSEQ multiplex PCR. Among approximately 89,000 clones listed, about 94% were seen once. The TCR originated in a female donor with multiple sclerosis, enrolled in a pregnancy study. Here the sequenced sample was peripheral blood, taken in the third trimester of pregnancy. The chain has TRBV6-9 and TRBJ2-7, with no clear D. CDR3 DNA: TGTGCCAGCAGCCCGCCCCTTAGTAAGGAGCAGTACTTC. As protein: CASSPPLSKEQYF.